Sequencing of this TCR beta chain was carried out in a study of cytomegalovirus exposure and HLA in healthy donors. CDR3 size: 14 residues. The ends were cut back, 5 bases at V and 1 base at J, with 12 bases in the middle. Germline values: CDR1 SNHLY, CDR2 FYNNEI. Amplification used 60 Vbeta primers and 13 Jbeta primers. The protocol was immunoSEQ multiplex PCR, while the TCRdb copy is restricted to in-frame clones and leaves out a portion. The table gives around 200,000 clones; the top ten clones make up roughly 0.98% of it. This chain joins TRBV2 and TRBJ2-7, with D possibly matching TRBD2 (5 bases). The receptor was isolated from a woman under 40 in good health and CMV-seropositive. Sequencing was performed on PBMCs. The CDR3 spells CASSSGMGSYEQYF. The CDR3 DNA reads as TGTGCCAGCAGTTCCGGGATGGGGTCCTACGAGCAGTACTTC. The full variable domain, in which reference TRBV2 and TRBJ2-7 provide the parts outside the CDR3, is EPEVTQTPSHQVTQMGQEVILRCVPISNHLYFYWYRQILGQKVEFLVSFYNNEISEKSEIFDDQFSVERPDGSNFTLKIRSTKLEDSAMYFCASSSGMGSYEQYFGPGTRLTVT.